The following is a T cell receptor beta chain sequence with its context. One junction end does not reproduce the germline sequence, and a read error may be involved. Sequenced by immunoSEQ multiplex PCR; TCRdb stores in-frame clones only, minus some. Among some 450,000 clones listed, 70% to 90% were seen once. The CDR3 loop spans 13 amino acids. The data were taken from a study of blood T cell repertoires in COVID-19. Study overall: Collection of acute and convalescent COVID-19 samples took place in the United States, Italy and Spain.

The chain recombines TRBV12-3 or TRBV12-4 with TRBJ1-5; 8 nucleotides match TRBD1. This TCR was recovered from a young man with COVID-19, enrolled during active disease. Sequenced input: peripheral blood. CDR3 loop: CASSLAGGPYQHF. The CDR3 nucleotides read TGTGCCAGCAGTCTAGCAGGGGGCCCCTACCAGCATTTT.